The 15 T cell receptor beta chains below were found in one sample sequenced in a study of T cells after yellow fever vaccination. One entry per CDR3 protein, called by TCRdb with MiXCR from the 5' RACE reads. The repertoire has some 320,000 distinct CDR3 sequences, over 4% of them found once; the top ten carry roughly 24%. Material: PBMCs, obtained 5 days after the yellow fever booster vaccination. All receptors derive from a man between 18 and 29 years old who received the YFV17D yellow fever vaccine.

This clonotype was picked up many times. The chain has TRBV3-1 and TRBJ1-2; D is perhaps TRBD1 (6 bases). The germline V gene has CDR1 LGHDT and CDR2 YNNKEL (reference sequence). Trimming took off 7 bases at V and 2 bases at J, with 14 bases between the two ends. The CDR3 is made up of 14 amino acids. CDR3 nucleotides: TGTGCCAGCATCGGGCAAGGACAGAACTATGGCTACACCTTC. It yields the protein CASIGQGQNYGYTF.

Notes on this clonotype: With a much larger clone just one base away, this may be a read error. The chain employs TRBV12-3 or TRBV12-4 and TRBJ1-3, with D unresolved. Deletions cut 5 bases from V and 2 bases from J, with 1 base between. The CDR3 spans 11 residues. The CDR3 DNA is TGTGCCAGCAGTACTGGAAACACCATATATTTT. It specifies CASSTGNTIYF.

This clonotype was recorded at least ten times. The genes are TRBV27 and TRBJ2-7; D assignment may be TRBD1 or TRBD2 (6 bases each). V lost 4 bases, J lost 9 bases, and 28 bases lay in between. The CDR3 loop spans 17 amino acids. The germline CDR1 and CDR2 sequences are MNHEY and SMNVEV (reference sequence). The CDR3 DNA is TGTGCCAGCAGTTCTTTGGTGGGGGGCTACCATACCACCCGGCAGTACTTC. It encodes CASSSLVGGYHTTRQYF.

This clonotype was recorded at least ten times. V and J are TRBV5-6 and TRBJ2-5; D is possibly TRBD1 (6 bases). V was cut by 0 bases and J by 3 bases, with 9 bases left in between. CDR3 length: 14 residues. Germline lookup yields CDR1 SGHDT and CDR2 YYEEEE. CDR3 region: CASSLDRQEETQYF. The CDR3 bases are TGTGCCAGCAGCTTGGACCGACAGGAAGAGACCCAGTACTTC.

The genes are TRBV19 and TRBJ2-1, with a possible D match to TRBD1 (6 bases). This CDR3 is built from 10 residues. CDR1 is LNHDA and CDR2 is SQIVND in the germline V gene (reference sequence). Trimming removed 9 bases at V and 8 bases at J, with 8 bases between. The CDR3 sequence: CASRGYEQFF. The CDR3 DNA follows: TGTGCCAGCAGGGGATATGAGCAGTTCTTC.

This clonotype has more than one count but fewer than ten. This chain uses TRBV7-6 with TRBJ2-6; possibly TRBD1 or TRBD2 for D (6 bases each). V shed 1 base and J shed 4 bases, with 14 bases lying between them. The length of the CDR3 is 17 residues. Germline CDR1 SGHVS, CDR2 FNYEAQ. CDR3 DNA: TGTGCCAGCAGCTTAGTCTCGGGGGCAGCAGGGGCCAACGTCCTGACTTTC. Protein sequence: CASSLVSGAAGANVLTF.

The chain has TRBV7-9 and TRBJ2-1; D not resolved. V was shortened by 4 bases and J by 10 bases, with 14 bases between the two germline ends. The CDR3 runs 13 residues. CDR1 and CDR2 from the germline V gene are SEHNR and FQNEAQ (reference sequence). CDR3 amino acids: CASSSSIRPEQFF. The CDR3, as DNA: TGTGCCAGCAGCTCCTCTATCCGCCCGGAGCAGTTCTTC.

This clonotype has ten or more counts. This chain joins TRBV4-2 and TRBJ2-7, with D maybe TRBD2 (7 bases). The CDR3 is 16 residues long. Looked up from germline, CDR1 is LGHNA and CDR2 is YNFKEQ. Trimming removed 3 bases at V and 2 bases at J, with 17 bases between. The CDR3 DNA sequence: TGTGCCAGCAGCCAGATAGGGGGGGCGGGGACCTACGAGCAGTACTTC. It encodes CASSQIGGAGTYEQYF.

The V and J genes are TRBV7-2 and TRBJ2-3; D unclear. Germline loops: CDR1 SGHTA, CDR2 FQGNSA. The CDR3 is 14 residues long. V lost 5 bases and J 2 bases, leaving 11 bases between the germline ends. In DNA, the CDR3 is TGTGCCAGCAGCCCTTCCCGCCCCACAGATACGCAGTATTTT. Translated, it gives CASSPSRPTDTQYF.

This clonotype was seen a few times. The chain joins TRBV2 to TRBJ2-4; D may correspond to TRBD1 or TRBD2 (5 bases each). Looked up from germline, CDR1 is SNHLY and CDR2 is FYNNEI. V was cut by 7 bases and J by 13 bases, with 23 bases left in between. CDR3 length equals 14 residues. CDR3 nucleotide sequence: TGTGCCAGCATGAGGGAAACTGGGACCGACAGCCAGTACTTC. Translation gives CASMRETGTDSQYF.

This clonotype occurred a few times. The rearrangement joins TRBV10-3 to TRBJ2-6; TRBD1 might be the D (5 bases). The V gene lost 10 bases and the J gene lost 3 bases, with 19 bases spanning the gap. This CDR3 contains 16 residues. Germline CDR1 ENHRY, CDR2 SYGVKD. CDR3 region: CATQGLRVGGANVLTF. The CDR3 DNA reads as TGTGCCACCCAGGGCCTCCGCGTCGGTGGGGCCAACGTCCTGACTTTC.

V gene TRBV12-3 or TRBV12-4 combines with J gene TRBJ2-7; possible D gene TRBD1, 5 bases. V lost 7 bases and J 1 base, leaving 11 bases between the germline ends. CDR3 length: 13 amino acids. The CDR3 reads CASTLQESYEQYF. In DNA form, the CDR3 reads TGTGCCAGCACCCTACAGGAATCCTACGAGCAGTACTTC.

The rearrangement joins TRBV5-6 to TRBJ2-7, with 8 bases identical to TRBD1. The germline gives CDR1 SGHDT, CDR2 YYEEEE. J gave up 0 bases and V 1 base, and 3 bases lay outside the gene matches. CDR3 length: 15 amino acids. The CDR3 DNA reads as TGTGCCAGCAGCTTGTTGGACAGGGACTCCTACGAGCAGTACTTC. As protein: CASSLLDRDSYEQYF. Full variable domain (remainder filled in from reference TRBV5-6 and TRBJ2-7): DAGVTQSPTHLIKTRGQQVTLRCSPKSGHDTVSWYQQALGQGPQFIFQYYEEEERQRGNFPDRFSGHQFPNYSSELNVNALLLGDSALYLCASSLLDRDSYEQYFGPGTRLTVT.

At least ten counts were recorded for this clonotype. The rearrangement joins TRBV4-3 to TRBJ2-3; D is possibly TRBD2 (5 bases). The CDR3 sequence is 18 residues long. Trimming removed 0 bases from V and 2 bases from J, with 18 bases in between. CDR1 is LGHNA and CDR2 is YSLEER in the germline V gene. CDR3 protein: CASSQDPSGVGFTDTQYF. For the CDR3, the DNA is TGCGCCAGCAGCCAAGATCCAAGCGGAGTCGGATTCACAGATACGCAGTATTTT.

This clonotype was seen a handful of times. The V call is TRBV20-1, the J call TRBJ2-1; TRBD2 is a possible D gene (6 bases). From germline, CDR1 is DFQATT and CDR2 SNEGSKA (reference sequence). The length of the CDR3 is 14 residues. Trimming removed 0 bases from V and 4 bases from J, with 10 bases in between. The CDR3 nucleotides read TGCAGTGCTAGAGATGTGGGGGGTTACAATGAGCAGTTCTTC. Translation: CSARDVGGYNEQFF.